A single sample is the source of the 19 T cell receptor beta chains below, sequenced in a study of cytomegalovirus exposure and HLA in healthy donors. The PCR had 60 Vbeta and 13 Jbeta primers. Measured with immunoSEQ multiplex PCR; TCRdb has only the in-frame clones, and not every one. The table lists around 150,000 clones, almost 80% of them singletons. Material: PBMCs. The receptors here all came from a woman under 40 in good health and CMV-seronegative.

The chain joins TRBV10-3 to TRBJ2-2, with 9 positions matching TRBD2. The V gene's germline CDR1 is ENHRY and CDR2 SYGVKD. V shed 0 bases, J shed 6 bases, and the junction held 8 bases outside the gene matches. The CDR3 covers 17 residues. CDR3 amino acids: CAISESFAGGRAGELFF. In DNA, the CDR3 is TGTGCCATCAGTGAGTCGTTCGCGGGGGGGCGTGCCGGGGAGCTGTTTTTT.

This chain links TRBV2 with TRBJ1-2; D not resolved. CDR1 is SNHLY, CDR2 FYNNEI, per germline. The CDR3 has 15 amino acids. With 1 base removed from V and 4 bases from J, the gap between germline ends came to 13 bases. The CDR3 is CASSEEVRSFYGYTF. CDR3 coding DNA: TGTGCCAGCAGTGAAGAAGTACGGTCCTTCTATGGCTACACCTTC.

The chain links TRBV4-1 to TRBJ1-5; 8 nucleotides align to TRBD1. V lost 1 base, J lost 6 bases, and 5 bases stayed unmatched. There are 15 residues in the CDR3. Germline V gene lookup returns CDR1 MGHRA and CDR2 YSYEKL. The CDR3 loop reads CASSQADREGQPQHF. The CDR3 DNA sequence: TGCGCCAGCAGCCAAGCGGACAGGGAAGGTCAGCCCCAGCATTTT.

J is TRBJ1-1 and V is TRBV18; 7 positions match TRBD1. This CDR3 spans 14 amino acids. V dropped 6 bases and J dropped 0; count of bases not matched to a gene: 4. The germline V gene encodes CDR1 KGHSH and CDR2 LQKENI. The DNA of the CDR3 is TGTGCCAGCTCCATCGACAGGGTGAACACTGAAGCTTTCTTT. Its protein product is CASSIDRVNTEAFF.

The chain joins TRBV9 to TRBJ2-1, with D possibly TRBD2 on 6 matching bases. Trimming removed 4 bases at V and 8 bases at J, with 19 bases between. The CDR3 runs 15 residues. Germline V gene data show CDR1 as SGDLS and CDR2 as YYNGEE. CDR3 sequence: CASSPRPGRRDEQFF. CDR3 DNA: TGTGCCAGCAGCCCCCGACCGGGCAGGAGGGATGAGCAGTTCTTC.

J is TRBJ2-5 and V is TRBV18, with 9 bases matching TRBD2. CDR1 and CDR2 from the germline V gene are KGHSH and LQKENI. V shed 4 bases, J shed 4 bases, and the junction held 1 base outside the gene matches. The CDR3 consists of 13 residues. For the CDR3, the DNA is TGTGCCAGCTCACGCGGGGGGGGAGAGACCCAGTACTTC. Translation: CASSRGGGETQYF.

This rearrangement joins TRBV6-5 to TRBJ1-1; TRBD1 might be the D (5 bases). The germline V gene has CDR1 MNHEY and CDR2 SVGAGI. With 4 bases removed from V and 2 bases from J, the gap between germline ends came to 14 bases. This CDR3 has 15 amino acids. CDR3 in amino acids: CASSSTTAFNTEAFF. The DNA of the CDR3 is TGTGCCAGCAGTTCAACGACAGCTTTTAACACTGAAGCTTTCTTT.

The V and J genes are TRBV6-6 and TRBJ1-1; TRBD1 agrees at 7 bases. This CDR3 comprises 14 residues. Trimming at V came to 6 bases and at J to 5 bases, leaving 9 bases not matched to a gene. The germline gives CDR1 MNHNY, CDR2 SVGAGI (reference sequence). In nucleotides, the CDR3 is TGTGCCAGCAGCAACAGGGGAAGTGATACTGAAGCTTTCTTT. It is translated as CASSNRGSDTEAFF.

The rearrangement joins TRBV5-1 to TRBJ1-1; perhaps TRBD1 as D (6 bases). Germline loops: CDR1 SGHRS, CDR2 YFSETQ. Between the trimmed V and J ends, which lost 0 bases and 0 bases, there was a span of 9 bases. The CDR3 is made up of 15 amino acids. In nucleotides, the CDR3 is TGCGCCAGCAGCTTGGCGGACAGCCTGAACACTGAAGCTTTCTTT. It specifies CASSLADSLNTEAFF.

Concerning this clone: A read error may produce the germline difference seen at one junction end. The chain joins TRBV7-9 to TRBJ2-1; 12 bases match TRBD2. The CDR3 has 18 amino acids. The germline gives CDR1 SEHNR, CDR2 FQNEAQ (reference sequence). Written as DNA, the CDR3 is TGTTCCAGCAGCTTAGAAGCTAGCGGGGGGGTATCCTACAATGAGCAGTTCTTC. This gives the protein CSSSLEASGGVSYNEQFF. Filled out from reference TRBV7-9 and TRBJ2-1, the complete variable domain reads DTGVSQNPRHKITKRGQNVTFRCDPISEHNRLYWYRQTLGQGPEFLTYFQNEAQLEKSRLLSDRFSAERPKGSFSTLEIQRTEQGDSAMYLCSSSLEASGGVSYNEQFFGPGTRLTVL.

The chain carries TRBV19 and TRBJ1-4, with 7 positions matching TRBD1. Germline CDR1 reads LNHDA; CDR2 reads SQIVND (reference sequence). V was clipped by 3 bases and J by 3 bases; unmatched bases: 4. This CDR3 is built from 15 residues. This CDR3 reads CASSMGQGANEKLFF. CDR3 nucleotides: TGTGCCAGTAGTATGGGCCAGGGGGCTAATGAAAAACTGTTTTTT.

The genes are TRBV5-1 and TRBJ2-3, with D maybe TRBD2 (5 bases). Trimming removed 2 bases from V and 2 bases from J, with 15 bases in between. Germline CDR1 reads SGHRS; CDR2 reads YFSETQ. There are 16 residues in the CDR3. CDR3 protein: CASSFGLTRITDTQYF. The CDR3 bases are TGCGCCAGCAGCTTTGGACTCACACGGATCACAGATACGCAGTATTTT. Drawing the rest from reference TRBV5-1 and TRBJ2-3, the complete variable domain is KAGVTQTPRYLIKTRGQQVTLSCSPISGHRSVSWYQQTPGQGLQFLFEYFSETQRNKGNFPGRFSGRQFSNSRSEMNVSTLELGDSALYLCASSFGLTRITDTQYFGPGTRLTVL.

This chain links TRBV2 with TRBJ1-2; TRBD1 is a possible D gene (6 bases). The CDR3 runs to 13 residues. Trimming shortened V by 1 base and J by 4 bases, and 7 bases separated the two germline ends. Germline V CDR1 and CDR2: SNHLY, FYNNEI. This chain's CDR3 is CASSEGTVYGYTF. The CDR3, as DNA: TGTGCCAGCAGTGAAGGGACAGTCTATGGCTACACCTTC. Full variable domain (remainder filled in from reference TRBV2 and TRBJ1-2): EPEVTQTPSHQVTQMGQEVILRCVPISNHLYFYWYRQILGQKVEFLVSFYNNEISEKSEIFDDQFSVERPDGSNFTLKIRSTKLEDSAMYFCASSEGTVYGYTFGSGTRLTVV.

The V gene is TRBV30, the J gene TRBJ1-3; 10 bases fit TRBD1. The V segment lost 3 bases and the J segment 3 bases; nucleotides outside the gene matches: 8. The CDR3 covers 16 residues. Germline-derived CDR1 and CDR2 are GTSNPN and SVGIG (reference sequence). CDR3 residues: CAWSPLRTGGGNTIYF. The CDR3, as DNA: TGTGCCTGGAGCCCCCTACGGACAGGGGGTGGAAACACCATATATTTT.

V is TRBV9 and J is TRBJ2-1; TRBD1 matches 7 bases. The J segment lost 9 bases and the V segment lost 0 bases, leaving 6 bases of the junction unmatched. Germline lookup yields CDR1 SGDLS and CDR2 YYNGEE. The CDR3 spans 14 residues. CDR3 amino acids: CASSVDRGLSEQFF. CDR3 DNA: TGTGCCAGCAGCGTAGACAGGGGTCTAAGTGAGCAGTTCTTC.

The chain has TRBV4-3 and TRBJ2-1; the D gene is possibly TRBD2 (7 bases). Trimming took off 0 bases at V and 6 bases at J, with 15 bases between the two ends. CDR3 length equals 16 residues. The V gene's germline CDR1 is LGHNA and CDR2 YSLEER. As DNA, the CDR3 is TGCGCCAGCAGCCAAGACGCATCGGGGGGCTCCAATGAGCAGTTCTTC. Translating it yields CASSQDASGGSNEQFF.

Only a few counts were recorded for this clone. The rearrangement joins TRBV6-5 to TRBJ1-1, with D unclear. With 7 bases removed from V and 4 bases from J, the gap between germline ends came to 13 bases. The CDR3 has 13 residues. From germline, CDR1 is MNHEY and CDR2 SVGAGI. CDR3 region: CASKNIGGTEAFF. The CDR3 DNA reads TGTGCCAGCAAAAATATTGGCGGCACTGAAGCTTTCTTT.

The chain joins TRBV2 to TRBJ2-7, with 7 bases identical to TRBD1. The CDR3 has 13 residues. J gave up 3 bases and V 7 bases, and 6 bases lay outside the gene matches. CDR1 is SNHLY and CDR2 is FYNNEI in the germline V gene. In DNA form, the CDR3 reads TGTGCCAGCATGAGGACAGGTAACTACGAGCAGTACTTC. It translates to CASMRTGNYEQYF. Looking up the rest from reference TRBV2 and TRBJ2-7 gives the full variable domain: EPEVTQTPSHQVTQMGQEVILRCVPISNHLYFYWYRQILGQKVEFLVSFYNNEISEKSEIFDDQFSVERPDGSNFTLKIRSTKLEDSAMYFCASMRTGNYEQYFGPGTRLTVT.

For the CDR3, the DNA is TGTGCCAGCAGCCACGGCAGGGGGGATGAAAAACTGTTTTTT. Translated: CASSHGRGDEKLFF. The chain recombines TRBV4-2 with TRBJ1-4; 7 bases match TRBD1. The V and J ends lost 3 bases and 6 bases, in that order; junction bases with no gene match: 4. The germline CDR1 and CDR2 sequences are LGHNA and YNFKEQ. This CDR3 spans 14 amino acids.